This T cell receptor (beta chain) comes out of a study of Tregs in tolerant kidney transplant recipients. Study results and limitations: Biological reproducibility was not directly addressed, but technical replication error appeared minimal. Few patients were studied, so findings need validation in larger groups. Nucleotide sequences could not be compared across some patients' samples due to primer changes.

FACS sorting followed a roughly six-day coculture of CFSE-labeled recipient PBMCs with irradiated graft donor PBMCs. Points on this clone: Its cognate antigen is unknown.

V was clipped by 0 bases and J by 4 bases, with 16 bases between them. The length of the CDR3 is 17 residues. In germline, CDR1 is SGDLS, CDR2 YYNGEE. Sequenced by immunoSEQ multiplex PCR; TCRdb stores in-frame clones only, minus some. This table holds approximately 8,100 clones, 34% found once. Here the sequenced sample was CD8+ T cells from blood cultured with allogeneic cells, taken before the transplant. The genes are TRBV9 and TRBJ2-2; possibly TRBD2 for D (7 bases). This sequence originates from a human patient who received a combined kidney and bone marrow transplant. CDR3 region: CASSVGRGGVVTGELFF. The CDR3, as DNA: TGTGCCAGCAGCGTAGGAAGGGGGGGGGTGGTCACCGGGGAGCTGTTTTTT.